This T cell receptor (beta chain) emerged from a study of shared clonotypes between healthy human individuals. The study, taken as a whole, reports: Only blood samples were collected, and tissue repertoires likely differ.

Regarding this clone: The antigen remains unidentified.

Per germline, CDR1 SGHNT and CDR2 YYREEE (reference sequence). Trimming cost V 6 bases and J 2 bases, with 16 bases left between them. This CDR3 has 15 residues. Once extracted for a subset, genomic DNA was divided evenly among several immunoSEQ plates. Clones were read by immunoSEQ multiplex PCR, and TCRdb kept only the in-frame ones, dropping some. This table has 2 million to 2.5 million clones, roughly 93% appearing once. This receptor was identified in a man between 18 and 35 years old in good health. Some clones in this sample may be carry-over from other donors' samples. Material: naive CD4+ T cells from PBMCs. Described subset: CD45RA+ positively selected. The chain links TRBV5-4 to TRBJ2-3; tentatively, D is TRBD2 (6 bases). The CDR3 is CASTKTRRNTDTQYF. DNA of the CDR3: TGTGCCAGCACCAAGACTAGGCGTAACACAGATACGCAGTATTTT.